The 8 T cell receptor beta chains in this list originate from one sample, sequenced in a study of T cell clonotyping in hematopoietic cell transplantation. The assay was immunoSEQ multiplex PCR, and TCRdb's table has in-frame clones only and misses some. Of roughly 40,000 clones listed, approximately 81% were seen once; the top ten hold approximately 3%. The time point was: recipient sample about 28 days before transplant, after cytoreduction. The sample was peripheral blood mononuclear cells, taken before stem cell transplant. These receptors came from a man in his sixties with acute myeloid leukemia. Some clones in this sample may be carry-over from other donors' samples.

V and J are TRBV10-3 and TRBJ2-7, with D perhaps matching TRBD2 (6 bases). Trimming shortened V by 3 bases and J by 3 bases, and 12 bases separated the two germline ends. The CDR3 runs to 14 residues. Looked up from germline, CDR1 is ENHRY and CDR2 is SYGVKD. The CDR3 spells CAISERDGGYEQYF. CDR3 nucleotide sequence: TGTGCCATCAGTGAAAGGGACGGGGGCTACGAGCAGTACTTC.

The V call is TRBV11-3, the J call TRBJ1-1; no clear D gene. The CDR3 totals 13 residues. CDR1 and CDR2 (germline): SGHNT, YENEEA. V was cut by 7 bases and J by 4 bases, with 13 bases left in between. CDR3 in amino acids: CASNPWGATEAFF. The CDR3 coding sequence is TGTGCCAGCAATCCCTGGGGAGCCACTGAAGCTTTCTTT.

V gene TRBV15 combines with J gene TRBJ1-5; no clear D. This CDR3 spans 11 amino acids. Trimming cost V 5 bases and J 15 bases, with 14 bases left between them. Germline values: CDR1 LNHNV, CDR2 YYDKDF (reference sequence). The CDR3 spells CATSVGRTWHF. In DNA, the CDR3 is TGTGCCACCAGCGTAGGACGGACCTGGCATTTT. Complete variable domain (other parts from reference TRBV15 and TRBJ1-5): DAMVIQNPRYQVTQFGKPVTLSCSQTLNHNVMYWYQQKSSQAPKLLFHYYDKDFNNEADTPDNFQSRRPNTSFCFLDIRSPGLGDTAMYLCATSVGRTWHFGDGTRLSIL.

This clone was found a few times. V and J are TRBV30 and TRBJ2-6, with no clear D. In germline, CDR1 is GTSNPN, CDR2 SVGIG (reference sequence). V was cut by 0 bases and J by 1 base, with 4 bases left in between. CDR3 length: 14 amino acids. The CDR3 here is CAWSVQSGANVLTF. The CDR3 DNA follows: TGTGCCTGGAGTGTACAGTCTGGGGCCAACGTCCTGACTTTC.

V gene TRBV30 combines with J gene TRBJ2-7; possible D gene TRBD2, 5 bases. The CDR3 is 11 amino acids. From germline, CDR1 is GTSNPN and CDR2 SVGIG (reference sequence). V was shortened by 3 bases and J by 3 bases, with 6 bases between the two germline ends. This CDR3 reads CAWRGSYEQYF. The CDR3 nucleotides are TGTGCCTGGAGGGGGAGCTACGAGCAGTACTTC.

The V and J genes are TRBV6-5 and TRBJ2-4; D is uncertain. Per the germline V gene, CDR1 is MNHEY and CDR2 is SVGAGI. The CDR3 length is 13 residues. Trimming shortened V by 6 bases and J by 0 bases, and 6 bases separated the two germline ends. The CDR3 DNA sequence: TGTGCCAGCAGGGCCCTAGCCAAAAACATTCAGTACTTC. This gives the protein CASRALAKNIQYF.

This chain joins TRBV2 and TRBJ1-2, with TRBD1 matching 10 bases. CDR1 and CDR2 (germline): SNHLY, FYNNEI. The CDR3 has 13 amino acids. The junction had 6 bases not matched to a gene; V was cut back by 6 bases and J by 8 bases. The CDR3 DNA is TGTGCCAGCAGAATGACAGGGGGCAGCGGCTACACCTTC. Protein product: CASRMTGGSGYTF.

The V gene is TRBV10-3, the J gene TRBJ2-5; D unresolved. The CDR3 is made up of 13 amino acids. CDR1 and CDR2 (germline): ENHRY, SYGVKD. Trimming took 4 bases from V and 5 from J, leaving 11 bases between them. The CDR3 loop reads CAISVRLLETQYF. The CDR3 DNA sequence: TGTGCCATCAGTGTTAGGCTCCTTGAGACCCAGTACTTC.